This T cell receptor beta chain was sequenced during a study of Ad26.COV2.S vaccination and SARS-CoV-2 variants. Here immunoSEQ multiplex PCR was the method, and the copy in TCRdb shows in-frame clones only, minus some. This table has 350,000 to 500,000 clones, around nine tenths appearing once. Trimming removed 5 bases from V and 4 bases from J, with 14 bases in between. CDR1 LNHDA and CDR2 SQIVND come from the germline V gene (reference sequence). This CDR3 has 14 amino acids. Treatment denoted: over 15 received Ad26.COV2.S at low or high dose, single or two shots; a few received placebo; per-sample allocation not given. Samples came from day 63 after the first vaccine or placebo injection.

The sequenced sample was peripheral blood, obtained in a trial of Ad26.COV2.S vaccine versus placebo. This clonotype originated in a person between 18 and 59 years old who received the Ad26.COV2.S COVID-19 vaccine or a placebo. V and J are TRBV19 and TRBJ1-2, with D tentatively TRBD1 (5 bases). CDR3 in DNA: TGTGCCAGTAGTCCCAGGGAGAGGTTCTATGGCTACACCTTC. As protein: CASSPRERFYGYTF.